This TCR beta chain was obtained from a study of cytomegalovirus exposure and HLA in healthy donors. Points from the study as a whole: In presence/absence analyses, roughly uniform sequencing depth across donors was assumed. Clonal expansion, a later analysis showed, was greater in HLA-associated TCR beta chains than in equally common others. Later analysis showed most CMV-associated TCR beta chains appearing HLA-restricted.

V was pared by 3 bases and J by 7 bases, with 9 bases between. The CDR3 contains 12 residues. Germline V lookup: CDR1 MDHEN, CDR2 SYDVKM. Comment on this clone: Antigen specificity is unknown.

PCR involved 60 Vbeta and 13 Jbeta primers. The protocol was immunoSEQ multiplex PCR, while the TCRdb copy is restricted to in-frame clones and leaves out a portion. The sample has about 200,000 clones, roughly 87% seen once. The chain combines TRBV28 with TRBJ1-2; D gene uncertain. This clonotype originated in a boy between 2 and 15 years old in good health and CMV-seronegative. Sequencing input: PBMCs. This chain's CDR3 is CASSFGRVGYTF. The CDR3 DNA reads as TGTGCCAGCAGTTTTGGGAGGGTTGGCTACACCTTC.